The present T cell receptor (beta chain) was sequenced within a study of T cell responses to AZD1222 COVID-19 vaccine. This clone was detected many times. Its antigen is currently unknown. TCRdb's table, derived via immunoSEQ multiplex PCR, lists solely in-frame clones and lacks some. This repertoire shows around 180,000 clones, 80% to 90% found once; its top ten account for approximately 7.2%. Broader study findings: Clonal diversity may have been underestimated in mostly white British donors. Receipt of two AZD1222 doses was followed by a rise in Spike-specific TCR breadth and depth.

V was cut by 1 base and J by 6 bases, with 12 bases left in between. The CDR3 has 14 amino acids. The germline gives CDR1 SGHTA, CDR2 FQGTGA. The input for sequencing was peripheral blood, taken on day 0 of AZD1222 vaccination. This sequence joins TRBV7-3 and TRBJ1-1; maybe TRBD1 (5 bases). This receptor was obtained from an adult in good health. The CDR3 DNA sequence: TGTGCCAGCAGCTTAATGGCAGGGCCGGCTGAAGCTTTCTTT. The encoded protein is CASSLMAGPAEAFF. Filled out from reference TRBV7-3 and TRBJ1-1, the complete variable domain reads GAGVSQTPSNKVTEKGKYVELRCDPISGHTALYWYRQSLGQGPEFLIYFQGTGAADDSGLPNDRFFAVRPEGSVSTLKIQRTERGDSAVYLCASSLMAGPAEAFFGQGTRLTVV.